Sequencing of this TCR beta chain was carried out in a study of OX40 agonist ivuxolimab in advanced cancers. The overall study: Enrolled patients in dose escalation had cancers that were hepatocellular carcinoma, melanoma, renal cell or head and neck cancer. Prior therapy, whether anti-PD-1, anti-PD-L1 or anti-CTLA-4, was allowed, and approximately 40% had some.

Profiling relied on immunoSEQ multiplex PCR, and the TCRdb table lists in-frame clones only, not all of them. The sample records 75,000 to 95,000 clones, around 92% being singletons. The material sequenced was CD4+ or CD8+ T cells sorted from blood, taken in a trial of the OX40 agonist ivuxolimab. The origin of this receptor is an adult with an advanced solid tumor such as melanoma, head and neck, liver or kidney cancer.

CDR3 sequence reads: CASSSGREQYF. Written as DNA, the CDR3 is TGTGCCAGCAGCAGCGGTCGGGAGCAGTACTTC. The chain carries TRBV7-2 and TRBJ2-7, with D perhaps TRBD2 (5 bases). The CDR3 is made up of 11 amino acids. V lost 5 bases to trimming and J lost 7 bases, with 9 bases between them. CDR1 is SGHTA and CDR2 is FQGNSA in the germline V gene.